This T cell receptor (beta chain) was observed in a study of cytomegalovirus exposure and HLA in healthy donors. Study at large: Later analysis reported that the 130 or so validation repertoires shared the platform of the roughly 680 first-cohort repertoires. Study-level points and caveats: Most observed TCR sequences were rare, whereas some public TCRs were detected in many donors.

Note on this clone: Its target is unknown.

Sequencing used immunoSEQ multiplex PCR; TCRdb keeps in-frame clones, though not all of them. The table records around 120,000 clones, 88% of them present only once. The CDR3 covers 15 residues. Trimming took 1 base from V and 8 from J, leaving 17 bases between them. Looked up from germline, CDR1 is MDHEN and CDR2 is SYDVKM. The receptor was derived from a woman younger than 35 in good health and CMV-seropositive. The rearrangement uses TRBV28 and TRBJ1-2; perhaps TRBD1 as D (5 bases). Source material: PBMCs. This CDR3 reads CASSLSGSLSGGYTF. Here the CDR3 DNA reads TGTGCCAGCAGTTTATCAGGGTCACTCTCTGGAGGCTACACCTTC.